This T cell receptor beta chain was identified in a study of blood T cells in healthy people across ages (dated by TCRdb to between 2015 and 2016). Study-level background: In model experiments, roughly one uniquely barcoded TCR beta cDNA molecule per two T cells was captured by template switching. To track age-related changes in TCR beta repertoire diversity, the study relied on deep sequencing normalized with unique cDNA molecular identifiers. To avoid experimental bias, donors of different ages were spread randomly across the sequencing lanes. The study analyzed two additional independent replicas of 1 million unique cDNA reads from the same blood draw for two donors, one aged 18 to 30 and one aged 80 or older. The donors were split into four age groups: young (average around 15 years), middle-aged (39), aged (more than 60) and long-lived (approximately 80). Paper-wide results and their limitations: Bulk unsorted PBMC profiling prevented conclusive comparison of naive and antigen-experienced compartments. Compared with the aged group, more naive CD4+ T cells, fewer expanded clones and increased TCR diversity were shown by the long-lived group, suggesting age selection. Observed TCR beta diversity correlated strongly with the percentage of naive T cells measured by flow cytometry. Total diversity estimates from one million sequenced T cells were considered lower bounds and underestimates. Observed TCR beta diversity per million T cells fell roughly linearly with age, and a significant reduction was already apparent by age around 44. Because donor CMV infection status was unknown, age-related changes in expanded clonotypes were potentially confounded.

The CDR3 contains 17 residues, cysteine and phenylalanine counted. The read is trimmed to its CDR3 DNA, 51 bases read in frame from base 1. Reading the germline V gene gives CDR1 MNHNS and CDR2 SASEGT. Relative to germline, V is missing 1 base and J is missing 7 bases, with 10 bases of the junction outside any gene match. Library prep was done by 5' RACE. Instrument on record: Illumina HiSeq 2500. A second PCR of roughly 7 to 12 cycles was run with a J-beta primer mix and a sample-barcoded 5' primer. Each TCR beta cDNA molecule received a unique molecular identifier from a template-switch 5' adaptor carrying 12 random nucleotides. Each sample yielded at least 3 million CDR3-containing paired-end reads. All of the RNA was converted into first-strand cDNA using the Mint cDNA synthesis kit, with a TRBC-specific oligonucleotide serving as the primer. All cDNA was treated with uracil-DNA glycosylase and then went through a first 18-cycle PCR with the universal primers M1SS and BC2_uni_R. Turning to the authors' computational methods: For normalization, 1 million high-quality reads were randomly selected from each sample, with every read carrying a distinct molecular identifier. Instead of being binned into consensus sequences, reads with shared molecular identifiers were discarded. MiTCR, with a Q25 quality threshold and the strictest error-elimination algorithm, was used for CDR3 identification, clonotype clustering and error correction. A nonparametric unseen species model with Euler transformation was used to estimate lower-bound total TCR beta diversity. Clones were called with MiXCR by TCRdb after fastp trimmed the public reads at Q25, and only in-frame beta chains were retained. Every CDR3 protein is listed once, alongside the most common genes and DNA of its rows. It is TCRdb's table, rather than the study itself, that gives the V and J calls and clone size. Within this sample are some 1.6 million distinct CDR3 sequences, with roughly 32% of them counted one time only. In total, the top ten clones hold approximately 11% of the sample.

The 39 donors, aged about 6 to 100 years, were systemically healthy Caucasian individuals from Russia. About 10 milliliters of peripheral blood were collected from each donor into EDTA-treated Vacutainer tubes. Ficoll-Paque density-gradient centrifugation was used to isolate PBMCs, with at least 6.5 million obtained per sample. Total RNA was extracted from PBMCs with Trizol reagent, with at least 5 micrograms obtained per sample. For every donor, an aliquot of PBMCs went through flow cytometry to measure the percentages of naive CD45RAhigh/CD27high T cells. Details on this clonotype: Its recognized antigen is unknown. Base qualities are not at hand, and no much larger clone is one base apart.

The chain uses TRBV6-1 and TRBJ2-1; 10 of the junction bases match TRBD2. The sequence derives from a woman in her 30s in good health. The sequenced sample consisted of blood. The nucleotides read TGTGCCAGCAGTGAAGAAGTAGCGGGAGGTACCTGGAATGAGCAGTTCTTC. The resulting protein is CASSEEVAGGTWNEQFF.